Shown below are 24 T cell receptor beta chains from a single sample sequenced in a study of cytomegalovirus exposure and HLA in healthy donors. In the PCR, 60 Vbeta and 13 Jbeta primers were used. TCRdb's copy holds only in-frame clones and misses some; the assay was immunoSEQ multiplex PCR. In the table there are more than 90,000 clones, approximately 80% of which are singletons. The specimen sequenced was PBMCs. These receptor sequences come from a woman aged 18-29 years in good health and CMV-seropositive.

The chain couples TRBV7-2 to TRBJ1-3, with TRBD1 matching over 8 bases. This CDR3 spans 15 amino acids. The germline CDR1 and CDR2 sequences are SGHTA and FQGNSA. Trimming took 7 bases from V and 3 from J; bases not matched to a gene: 8. Here the CDR3 DNA reads TGTGCCAGCACCTCGACAGGGGCTTTTGGAAACACCATATATTTT. It encodes CASTSTGAFGNTIYF.

This clone has more than one count but fewer than ten. The V and J genes are TRBV20-1 and TRBJ1-1; TRBD1 is a possible D gene (5 bases). Germline V gene data show CDR1 as DFQATT and CDR2 as SNEGSKA (reference sequence). This CDR3 is built from 10 residues. V lost 6 bases to trimming and J lost 10 bases, with 12 bases between them. The CDR3 DNA follows: TGCAGTGCCTGGGGGAGGGGAGCTTTCTTT. Its protein product is CSAWGRGAFF.

The chain carries TRBV5-1 and TRBJ2-7; 7 positions agree with TRBD1. This CDR3 region has 14 residues. V dropped 3 bases and J dropped 4; count of bases not matched to a gene: 7. Germline V gene lookup returns CDR1 SGHRS and CDR2 YFSETQ. The CDR3 loop is CASSWTGTAYEQYF. The CDR3, as DNA: TGCGCCAGCAGCTGGACCGGGACAGCATACGAGCAGTACTTC.

The chain combines TRBV19 with TRBJ1-1; TRBD1 is a possible D gene (5 bases). V was pared by 7 bases and J by 3 bases, with 18 bases between. Germline CDR1 is LNHDA and CDR2 is SQIVND (reference sequence). The CDR3 has 15 residues. CDR3 DNA sequence: TGTGCCAGTAAGGAGTTGGGGGGTGAGGACACTGAAGCTTTCTTT. It translates to CASKELGGEDTEAFF.

V gene TRBV7-8 combines with J gene TRBJ1-5; D might be TRBD1 (5 bases). The germline CDR1 and CDR2 sequences are SGHVS and FQNEAQ. This CDR3 is built from 16 residues. With 0 bases removed from V and 4 bases from J, the gap between germline ends came to 13 bases. CDR3 sequence reads: CASSLAGSGGNQPQHF. The CDR3 region has the DNA TGTGCCAGCAGCTTAGCTGGTTCGGGGGGAAATCAGCCCCAGCATTTT.

This clone was recorded once. The chain carries TRBV10-3 and TRBJ2-1; 8 bases match TRBD2. The J segment lost 4 bases and the V segment lost 3 bases, leaving 5 bases of the junction unmatched. Germline V gene lookup returns CDR1 ENHRY and CDR2 SYGVKD. The CDR3 loop spans 15 amino acids. The CDR3: CAISDDREGYNEQFF. DNA for the CDR3: TGTGCCATCAGTGACGATCGGGAGGGTTACAATGAGCAGTTCTTC.

The CDR3 coding sequence is TGTGCCAGCAGTTTATTTGGAGGGTCAGATGCTAACTATGGCTACACCTTC. Encoded protein: CASSLFGGSDANYGYTF. This sequence joins TRBV27 and TRBJ1-2; no clear D gene. The CDR3 has 17 residues. Germline-derived CDR1 and CDR2 are MNHEY and SMNVEV (reference sequence). V shed 1 base and J shed 0 bases, with 15 bases lying between them.

This chain links TRBV28 with TRBJ1-3, with D perhaps matching TRBD1 (5 bases). The CDR3 contains 15 residues. Between the trimmed V and J ends, which lost 7 bases and 2 bases, there was a span of 15 bases. Germline CDR1 is MDHEN and CDR2 is SYDVKM. The CDR3 spells CASTLPRGAGNTIYF. In DNA, the CDR3 is TGTGCCAGCACCCTCCCCCGGGGGGCTGGAAACACCATATATTTT.

This chain joins TRBV5-8 and TRBJ2-5; weak D call: TRBD2 (5 bases). The germline CDR1 and CDR2 sequences are SGHTS and YDEGEE. The V gene lost 4 bases and the J gene lost 9 bases, with 37 bases spanning the gap. This CDR3 spans 20 amino acids. The CDR3 nucleotides are TGTGCCAGCAGCCCCGGTTGGCTTGGCAAACTCTGGACTCCAAAAAAGGCCCAGTACTTC. This encodes CASSPGWLGKLWTPKKAQYF.

This clone was observed a handful of times. V usage is TRBV5-1 and J usage is TRBJ1-1; TRBD1 agrees at 8 bases. Looked up from germline, CDR1 is SGHRS and CDR2 is YFSETQ. The CDR3 length is 14 residues. The trim removed 0 bases at V and 10 bases at J, leaving 8 bases unmatched. As DNA, the CDR3 is TGCGCCAGCAGCTTGGACCGACAGGGGAAGGGAGCTTTCTTT. Translated, it gives CASSLDRQGKGAFF.

The chain uses TRBV7-3 and TRBJ1-2; 7 bases are shared with TRBD1. The CDR3 has 16 residues. Trimming cost V 0 bases and J 4 bases; bases outside gene matches: 8. Germline loops: CDR1 SGHTA, CDR2 FQGTGA. The CDR3 DNA reads as TGTGCCAGCAGCTTAACAGGGGGCACACCACCCTATGGCTACACCTTC. Translation gives CASSLTGGTPPYGYTF.

The V gene is TRBV19, the J gene TRBJ2-1; possible D gene TRBD1, 5 bases. Between the trimmed V and J ends, which lost 6 bases and 1 base, there was a span of 10 bases. This CDR3 contains 14 residues. CDR1 and CDR2 (germline): LNHDA, SQIVND (reference sequence). The CDR3 protein is CASSGQVSYNEQFF. The CDR3 DNA sequence: TGTGCCAGTAGCGGACAAGTATCCTACAATGAGCAGTTCTTC.

The chain recombines TRBV27 with TRBJ2-1, with 11 bases identical to TRBD2. This CDR3 is built from 15 residues. Trimming removed 7 bases from V and 2 bases from J; junction bases left unmatched: 4. CDR1 is MNHEY, CDR2 SMNVEV, per germline (reference sequence). The DNA of the CDR3 is TGTGCCAGCAACCTTAGCGGGAGGGCCTACAATGAGCAGTTCTTC. It translates to CASNLSGRAYNEQFF.

The V gene is TRBV7-2, the J gene TRBJ2-2; D gene ambiguous. V lost 5 bases and J lost 5, with 9 bases in between. CDR3 size: 13 residues. Germline loops: CDR1 SGHTA, CDR2 FQGNSA. Written as DNA, the CDR3 is TGTGCCAGCAGCCGGGTGCGGACCGGGGAGCTGTTTTTT. Protein sequence: CASSRVRTGELFF.

This clone was observed a handful of times. This chain uses TRBV30 with TRBJ2-2; D call uncertain. V dropped 5 bases and J dropped 5 bases, with 9 bases sitting between them. Per germline, CDR1 GTSNPN and CDR2 SVGIG (reference sequence). The CDR3 is 12 residues long. The CDR3 DNA reads TGTGCCTGGGGGCGCAGGACCGGGGAGCTGTTTTTT. Translation: CAWGRRTGELFF.

CDR3 sequence: CASSPRVGAGEQFF. For the CDR3, the DNA is TGTGCCAGCTCACCACGAGTAGGAGCGGGGGAGCAGTTCTTC. The rearrangement joins TRBV18 to TRBJ2-1, with 7 bases fitting TRBD2. Germline CDR1 KGHSH, CDR2 LQKENI. The CDR3 has 14 residues. The V gene end was trimmed by 1 base and the J gene end by 10 bases; junction bases not matched to a gene: 7.

This chain uses TRBV6-5 with TRBJ1-2, with a tentative D call TRBD1 (6 bases). Germline V gives CDR1 MNHEY, CDR2 SVGAGI. Trimming took off 6 bases at V and 1 base at J, with 12 bases between the two ends. There are 14 residues in the CDR3. The CDR3 loop is CASSWDTVNYGYTF. CDR3 sequence (DNA): TGTGCCAGCAGCTGGGACACCGTTAACTATGGCTACACCTTC.

J is TRBJ1-2 and V is TRBV7-9, with D maybe TRBD1 (6 bases). V was clipped by 6 bases and J by 1 base, with 15 bases between them. Germline V gives CDR1 SEHNR, CDR2 FQNEAQ (reference sequence). The CDR3 extends over 15 amino acids. CDR3 region: CASRHGTTRNYGYTF. CDR3 DNA: TGTGCCAGCAGACACGGGACAACCCGTAACTATGGCTACACCTTC.

V is TRBV2 and J is TRBJ2-1, with TRBD1 identical over 7 bases. The V and J ends lost 5 bases and 3 bases, in that order; junction bases with no gene match: 1. The germline gives CDR1 SNHLY, CDR2 FYNNEI. The CDR3 consists of 13 residues. The chain's CDR3 is CASSRDSYNEQFF. The CDR3 DNA is TGTGCCAGCAGTCGGGACAGCTACAATGAGCAGTTCTTC.

J is TRBJ1-5 and V is TRBV6-5; 8 bases fit TRBD1. This CDR3 has 13 residues. In germline, CDR1 is MNHEY, CDR2 SVGAGI. V dropped 7 bases and J dropped 5; count of bases not matched to a gene: 4. The CDR3 coding sequence is TGTGCCAGCAAGACAGGGGATGATCAGCCCCAGCATTTT. Protein: CASKTGDDQPQHF.

Here the CDR3 reads CASSSTYGGTANEKLFF. The CDR3 DNA reads TGCGCCAGCAGCTCCACCTATGGGGGGACGGCTAATGAAAAACTGTTTTTT. The chain employs TRBV5-1 and TRBJ1-4; TRBD1 might be the D (5 bases). Germline V lookup: CDR1 SGHRS, CDR2 YFSETQ. This CDR3 is 17 amino acids long. Trimming cost V 3 bases and J 3 bases, with 18 bases left between them. The whole variable domain, filled in from reference TRBV5-1 and TRBJ1-4, reads KAGVTQTPRYLIKTRGQQVTLSCSPISGHRSVSWYQQTPGQGLQFLFEYFSETQRNKGNFPGRFSGRQFSNSRSEMNVSTLELGDSALYLCASSSTYGGTANEKLFFGSGTQLSVL.

The rearrangement links TRBV5-4 to TRBJ2-5, with 8 bases that match TRBD1. The V gene end was trimmed by 0 bases and the J gene end by 1 base; junction bases not matched to a gene: 2. This CDR3 comprises 15 residues. From germline, CDR1 is SGHNT and CDR2 YYREEE (reference sequence). The CDR3 DNA reads TGTGCCAGCAGCTTGGTCAGGGGGCCCCAAGAGACCCAGTACTTC. Protein sequence: CASSLVRGPQETQYF.

The chain joins TRBV28 to TRBJ1-2, with D possibly TRBD1 on 6 matching bases. From germline, CDR1 is MDHEN and CDR2 SYDVKM. CDR3 size: 14 residues. The V end lost 3 bases, the J end lost 4 bases, and 12 bases lay between the germline ends. The CDR3 is CASSFPDRIYGYTF. In DNA form, the CDR3 reads TGTGCCAGCAGTTTCCCCGACAGGATCTATGGCTACACCTTC.

The chain carries TRBV7-9 and TRBJ1-2, with D possibly TRBD1 on 6 matching bases. CDR1 SEHNR and CDR2 FQNEAQ come from the germline V gene (reference sequence). This CDR3 is 13 amino acids long. V lost 6 bases, J lost 6 bases, and 14 bases lay in between. The CDR3 loop reads CASSPTGLDGYTF. For the CDR3, the DNA is TGTGCCAGCAGTCCGACAGGTCTAGATGGCTACACCTTC.